This entry is about one T cell receptor (beta chain). RNA was extracted and reverse transcribed into cDNA as the sequencing template. Assay: immunoSEQ multiplex PCR; the TCRdb copy retains only in-frame clones and omits some. The table lists fewer than 8,000 clones, around 60% of them singletons. Treatment here: oral pan-JAK inhibitor, 5-10 mg twice daily. Alopecia areata patients had lesional scalp punch biopsies and peripheral blood taken from them. The CDR3 totals 15 residues. V lost 5 bases and J lost 4, with 15 bases in between. Germline lookup yields CDR1 SEHNR and CDR2 FQNEAQ (reference sequence). This sample was included in a study of CD8+ T cells in alopecia areata. Overall study context: Patients in the treated group were given tofacitinib by mouth, 5 to 10 mg twice a day. The tofacitinib course ran for 6 to 18 months and was followed by 6 months off drug.

This receptor was identified in a human donor with alopecia areata. The V call is TRBV7-9, the J call TRBJ2-1, with D perhaps matching TRBD2 (5 bases). The specimen comprised skin, sampled at week 4, from a patient treated with tofacitinib. The CDR3 loop is CASSQALALYNEQFF. The CDR3 DNA sequence: TGTGCCAGCAGCCAGGCTCTAGCCCTTTACAATGAGCAGTTCTTC.